This TCR beta chain was profiled in a study of tumor-infiltrating lymphocytes in primary liver carcinoma (dated by TCRdb to the late 2010s). Broadly, across the study: Between November 2015 and 2016, about 5 patients in China with histopathologically diagnosed primary liver carcinoma had their tumors surgically resected. The five patients, three men and two women aged 30 to 69 years, had hepatocellular carcinoma (four) or combined HCC and intrahepatic cholangiocarcinoma (one). The tumors of the five patients were staged as T1-T3 N0M0, with maximum diameters ranging from about 4.2 to 11 cm. Each sample produced about 3.65 to 7.13 million productive TCRbeta reads, and read depth showed no significant difference between tissue types. Across five regions of each liver tumor, along with adjacent normal tissue and blood, the study brought together TCRbeta repertoire sequencing, expression microarrays and whole-exome sequencing. A total of 35 or so specimens from 5 patients, comprising some 25 tumor regions, 5 adjacent noncancerous liver tissues and 5 peripheral blood samples, were covered by TCRbeta repertoire sequencing. Reproducibility between technical replicate repertoires was high, with correlation coefficients above 0.98 and mean shared-clone rates roughly 0.86.

On the study overall, not on this receptor specifically: The top 250 clones accounted for a significantly greater share of the repertoire in tumors than in blood (p = 0.039). Because only the TCR beta chain was sequenced and unpaired alpha chains were not captured, true repertoire diversity is likely underestimated. With just a few patients in the study, the authors point out that the findings should be validated in a larger study. Consistent with antigen-driven expansion, pairs of tumor regions showed higher repertoire overlap (mean around 36%) than either tumor-adjacent pairs (roughly 17%) or tumor-blood pairs (approximately 15%). Comparison of CD4+ and CD8+ T cell repertoires was precluded by the use of bulk unsorted samples.

RNA from unsorted whole blood was extracted with TRIzol reagent, and germline DNA was obtained with the DNeasy Blood & Tissue kit. Patients had chronic HBV infection and were treatment-naive at sampling. Before surgery, about 4 milliliters of peripheral blood were drawn into K2EDTA tubes. The germline V gene specifies SQVTM as CDR1 and ANQGSEA as CDR2. From the cysteine through the phenylalanine, the CDR3 covers 10 amino acids. Only the CDR3 portion is preserved as DNA: 30 bases, with reading frame beginning at the first base. V loses 7 bases, J loses 4 bases, and the germline ends lie 8 bases apart. In this sample, this clonotype turned up many times. Its target antigen remains unknown. The sample holds no much larger clone one base away, and base qualities are not on file. Starting from about 550 ng total RNA, TCRbeta-specific cDNA was produced by reverse transcription with a constant-region primer and ProtoScript II reverse transcriptase. Three nested multiplex PCR rounds, following a slightly modified ARM-PCR procedure, were used to build the TCRbeta libraries. Multiplex TRBV1-TRBV30 forward primers and a Cbeta reverse primer were used in the first two PCR rounds, each of which was run for approximately 11 cycles. Sample barcodes and Illumina adapters were added in a final 25-cycle PCR with Deep VentR polymerase. Before sequencing, amplicons of 200-500 bp were gel-purified using a QIAquick gel extraction kit. An Illumina HiSeq 2500 was used to sequence the TCRbeta amplicons, generating 250-bp paired-end reads. On the study's bioinformatics: To recover full CDR3 sequences, reads were quality-trimmed using Trimmomatic v0.33 and paired reads were then merged using FLASH v1.2.11. V, D and J germline segments were assigned to the rearranged TCRbeta sequences using MiGEC v1.2.1b. VDJtools v1.0.0 computed clonotype statistics and Shannon-Wiener diversity indices. To reduce sampling bias, subsequent analyses other than the diversity analysis used only the 250 most abundant clonotypes in each sample. TCRdb handled the public reads itself, with Q25 trimming in fastp and clone calling in MiXCR, and kept productive beta chains. Rows with a matching CDR3 protein are joined into one entry that keeps the most common DNA and genes. TCRdb, rather than the study authors, made the V and J calls. In all, the sample holds about 330,000 distinct CDR3 sequences, and about 65% of those were seen once. Clones ranked in the top ten supply about 6.3% of the sample.

This TCR derives from a man in his forties with primary liver carcinoma and hepatitis B virus infection. The sequencing sample was made of peripheral blood. The chain was built from TRBV29-1 and TRBJ2-7; the D gene could be TRBD1 or TRBD2, each one agreeing over 5 bases. CDR3 sequence: CSAGTYEQYF. The nucleotide sequence reads TGCAGCGCCGGGACGTACGAGCAGTACTTC.